The present entry profiles one T cell receptor (beta chain) with its context. The target antigen is unknown. The entry originates in a study of beta chain features in type 1 diabetes. Study-wide results and caveats: HLA effects on TCRB rearrangement stayed unresolved here.

The authors reverse transcribed all of the isolated RNA, so sequencing captured expressed TCRB transcripts. Assay used: immunoSEQ multiplex PCR; TCRdb lists only in-frame clones, some missing. The sample carries about 220,000 clones, about a tenth recorded once. From germline, CDR1 is SGHAT and CDR2 FQNNGV. The CDR3 has 16 residues. The V end lost 1 base, the J end lost 1 base, and 13 bases lay between the germline ends. The sample taken for sequencing was central memory CD4+ T cells from blood. The receptor was derived from a man aged 18 to 30 in good health. The rearrangement joins TRBV11-2 to TRBJ2-5; D call uncertain. CDR3 bases: TGTGCCAGCAGCTTAGTATCCCTCAGGCCCCAAGAGACCCAGTACTTC. This codes for CASSLVSLRPQETQYF.